Below, one T cell receptor beta chain is given with its context. There are 15 residues in the CDR3. The V end lost 1 base, the J end lost 5 bases, and 9 bases lay between the germline ends. Germline values: CDR1 SEHNR, CDR2 FQNEAQ (reference sequence). Assay: immunoSEQ multiplex PCR; the TCRdb copy retains only in-frame clones and omits some. The sample contains about 220,000 clones, 83% of which appear only once. This record comes from a study of blood T cell repertoires in COVID-19. Study information: Sources were T cells, B-cell-depleted T cells, or PBMCs; the material itself was cDNA or gDNA.

The sample comprised peripheral blood. The gene calls are TRBV7-9 and TRBJ1-6, with D possibly being TRBD1 (6 bases). The receptor's source is a woman aged 40 to 50 with active or convalescent COVID-19. The chain's CDR3 is CASSLETGHNSPLHF. The CDR3 bases are TGTGCCAGCAGCTTAGAAACAGGGCATAATTCACCCCTCCACTTT.